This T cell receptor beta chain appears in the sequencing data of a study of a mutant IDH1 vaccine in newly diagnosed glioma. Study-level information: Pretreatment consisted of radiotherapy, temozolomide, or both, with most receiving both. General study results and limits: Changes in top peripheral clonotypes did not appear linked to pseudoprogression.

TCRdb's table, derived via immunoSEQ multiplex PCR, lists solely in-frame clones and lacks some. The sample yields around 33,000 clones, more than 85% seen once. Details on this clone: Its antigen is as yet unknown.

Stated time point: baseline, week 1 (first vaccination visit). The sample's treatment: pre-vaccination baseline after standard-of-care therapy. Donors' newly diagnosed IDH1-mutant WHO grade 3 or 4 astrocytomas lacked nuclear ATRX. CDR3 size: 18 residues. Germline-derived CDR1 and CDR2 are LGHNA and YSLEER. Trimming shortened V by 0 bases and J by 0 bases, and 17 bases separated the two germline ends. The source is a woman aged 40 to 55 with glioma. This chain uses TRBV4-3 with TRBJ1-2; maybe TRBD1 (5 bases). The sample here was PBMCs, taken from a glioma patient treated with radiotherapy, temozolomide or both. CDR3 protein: CASSQDYRVGDPNYGYTF. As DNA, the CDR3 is TGCGCCAGCAGCCAAGATTACCGAGTAGGGGATCCTAACTATGGCTACACCTTC.